This T cell receptor beta chain was identified during a study of T cell changes during pregnancy in multiple sclerosis. The repertoire was sequenced with immunoSEQ multiplex PCR; TCRdb's copy has only in-frame clones and lacks some. This sample carries tens of thousands of clones, around 94% of them seen once, and the ten largest clones take just over 0.65%. The CDR3 has 15 residues. V lost 8 bases, J lost 4 bases, and 20 bases lay in between. Germline values: CDR1 MNHNS, CDR2 SASEGT. The V and J genes are TRBV6-1 and TRBJ1-2; D may be TRBD1 (5 bases). Sequencing used CD4+ T cells from peripheral blood mononuclear cells, obtained in the third trimester of pregnancy. The source is a female donor with multiple sclerosis, enrolled in a pregnancy study. CDR3 coding DNA: TGTGCCAGCTCTGAGGTGTTGGGGACTAGCTATGGCTACACCTTC. It codes for CASSEVLGTSYGYTF.